The rows below give T cell receptor beta chains drawn from one sample of a study of T cells in localized non-small cell lung cancer. The data were produced by immunoSEQ multiplex PCR, yet TCRdb's version contains in-frame clones alone and is incomplete. Seen here are some 40,000 clones, 90% to 95% observed once, and the top ten hold roughly 6.9%. Sequencing was performed on peripheral blood, taken before any cancer treatment. Source of these receptors: a female donor older than 55 with stage I lung adenocarcinoma. CDR3s include the opening cysteine and the closing phenylalanine or tryptophan. Fields, in order: V gene, CDR3 protein.

v_gene: TRBV7-5; CDR3aa: CVRSLSRRTKLWGLARETQYF
v_gene: TRBV5-1; CDR3aa: CASSTWTVNTEAFF
v_gene: TRBV27; CDR3aa: CASKSYRDKPLGGNTIYF
v_gene: TRBV4-1; CDR3aa: CASSHGFNSNQPQHF
v_gene: TRBV18; CDR3aa: CASSPGTTEFF
v_gene: TRBV18; CDR3aa: CASSRGTLYEQYF
v_gene: TRBV11-2; CDR3aa: CASSIPTSTDTQYF
v_gene: TRBV7-9; CDR3aa: CASSFGLGTVGDGYTF
v_gene: TRBV28; CDR3aa: CASSFPTSGGFTDTQYF
v_gene: TRBV15; CDR3aa: CATSRDNSDHQPQHF
v_gene: TRBV19; CDR3aa: CASTPGPGTGELFF
v_gene: TRBV6-6; CDR3aa: CASSLTEQWGYTF